The clone carrying this TCR beta chain was counted many times. What it binds is unknown. Germline V gives CDR1 SGHRS, CDR2 YFSETQ. V lost 4 bases, J lost 3 bases, and 15 bases lay in between. The CDR3 totals 15 residues. Breast cancer patients provided tissue from their axillary draining lymph nodes. This record comes from a study of breast tumors, draining lymph nodes, adjacent tissues. TCRdb processed the multiplex PCR reads anew with MiXCR; each CDR3 protein has one entry. Of roughly 130,000 distinct CDR3 sequences listed, about 20% are singletons. Whole-study findings and limits: Data only fit, rather than demonstrated, lymph node origin of most tumor T cells. Most tumor T cells seemingly derive from lymph node, then expand in tumor. Tumor and nontumor repertoires were significantly more similar in luminal-like than in basal-like breast cancer. Tumor repertoires ranked between lymph nodes and nontumor tissue in diversity, with V and J gene preferences.

The sample consisted of axillary lymph node tissue. This chain connects TRBV5-1 to TRBJ2-3, with D perhaps matching TRBD2 (5 bases). The source is a female donor with breast cancer. Some clones in this sample may be carry-over from other donors' samples. CDR3 coding DNA: TGCGCCAGCAGCCTCTTGAGGGAGAGGACAGATACGCAGTATTTT. Translating gives CASSLLRERTDTQYF.